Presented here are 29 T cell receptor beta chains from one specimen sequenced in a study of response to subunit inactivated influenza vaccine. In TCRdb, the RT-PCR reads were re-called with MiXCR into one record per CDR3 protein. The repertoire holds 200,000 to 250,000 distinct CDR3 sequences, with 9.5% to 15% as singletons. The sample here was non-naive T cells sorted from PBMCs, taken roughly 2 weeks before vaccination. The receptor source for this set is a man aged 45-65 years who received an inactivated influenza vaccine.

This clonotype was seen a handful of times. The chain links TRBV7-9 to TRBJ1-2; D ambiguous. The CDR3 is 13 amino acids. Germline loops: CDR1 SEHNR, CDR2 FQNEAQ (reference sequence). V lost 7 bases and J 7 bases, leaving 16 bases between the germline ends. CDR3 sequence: CASIDLANLGYTF. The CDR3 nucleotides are TGTGCCAGCATCGACCTCGCGAATCTTGGCTACACCTTC. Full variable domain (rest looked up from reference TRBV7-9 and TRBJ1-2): DTGVSQNPRHKITKRGQNVTFRCDPISEHNRLYWYRQTLGQGPEFLTYFQNEAQLEKSRLLSDRFSAERPKGSFSTLEIQRTEQGDSAMYLCASIDLANLGYTFGSGTRLTVV.

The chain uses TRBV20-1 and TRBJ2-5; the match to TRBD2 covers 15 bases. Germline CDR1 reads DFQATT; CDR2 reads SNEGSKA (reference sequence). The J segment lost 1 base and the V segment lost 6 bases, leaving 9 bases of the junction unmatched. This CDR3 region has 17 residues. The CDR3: CSATGLAGGQAQETQYF. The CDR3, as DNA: TGCAGTGCGACCGGACTAGCGGGGGGGCAGGCCCAAGAGACCCAGTACTTC.

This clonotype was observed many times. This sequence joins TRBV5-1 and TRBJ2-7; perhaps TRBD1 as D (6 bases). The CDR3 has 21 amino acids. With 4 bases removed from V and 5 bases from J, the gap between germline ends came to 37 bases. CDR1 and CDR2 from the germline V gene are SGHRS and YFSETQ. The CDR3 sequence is CASSLQSPGHLNWVASHEQYF. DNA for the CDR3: TGCGCCAGCAGCCTACAATCCCCGGGACATTTGAACTGGGTAGCTTCCCACGAGCAGTACTTC.

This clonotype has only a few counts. CDR3 amino acids: CASLAGGVGELFF. The CDR3 bases are TGTGCCTCCCTAGCGGGGGGCGTCGGGGAGCTGTTTTTT. The gene calls are TRBV5-6 and TRBJ2-2, with TRBD2 matching 11 bases. This CDR3 has 13 residues. The germline V gene encodes CDR1 SGHDT and CDR2 YYEEEE. With 10 bases clipped from V and 7 bases from J, the junction kept 6 bases outside the gene matches.

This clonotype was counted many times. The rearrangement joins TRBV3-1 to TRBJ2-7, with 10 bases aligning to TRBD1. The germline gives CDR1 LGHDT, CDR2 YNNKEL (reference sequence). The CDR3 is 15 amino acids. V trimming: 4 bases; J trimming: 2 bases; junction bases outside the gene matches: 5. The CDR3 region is CASSRPGQGTYEQYF. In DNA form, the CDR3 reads TGTGCCAGCAGCCGTCCGGGACAGGGGACCTACGAGCAGTACTTC.

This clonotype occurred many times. The CDR3 reads CASRPALSSYEQYF. The CDR3 DNA reads TGTGCCAGCAGACCCGCTCTGAGCTCCTACGAGCAGTACTTC. The rearrangement joins TRBV6-2 or TRBV6-3 to TRBJ2-7; D not resolved. The CDR3 runs to 14 residues. CDR1 and CDR2 (germline): MNHEY, SVGEGT. V was trimmed by 6 bases and J by 0 bases, leaving 12 bases between them.

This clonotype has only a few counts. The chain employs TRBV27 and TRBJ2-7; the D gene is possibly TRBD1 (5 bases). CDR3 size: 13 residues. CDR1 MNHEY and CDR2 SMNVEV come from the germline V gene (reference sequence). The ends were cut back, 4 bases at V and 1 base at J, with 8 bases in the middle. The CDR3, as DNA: TGTGCCAGCAGTTGGGGCCGGTCCTACGAGCAGTACTTC. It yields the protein CASSWGRSYEQYF.

The CDR3 bases are TGTGCCAGCAGTTGGGTGGCAGGGGTTAATTCACCCCTCCACTTT. Protein product: CASSWVAGVNSPLHF. This chain uses TRBV6-5 with TRBJ1-6; tentative D call: TRBD1 (6 bases). This CDR3 has 15 amino acids. Germline V gene data show CDR1 as MNHEY and CDR2 as SVGAGI. V was trimmed by 4 bases and J by 6 bases, leaving 13 bases between them.

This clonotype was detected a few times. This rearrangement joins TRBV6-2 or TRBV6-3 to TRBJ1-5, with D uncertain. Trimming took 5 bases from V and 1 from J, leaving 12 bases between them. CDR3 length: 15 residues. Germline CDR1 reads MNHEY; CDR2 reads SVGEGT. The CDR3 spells CASSPIMSSNQPQHF. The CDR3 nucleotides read TGTGCCAGCAGTCCAATAATGTCCAGCAATCAGCCCCAGCATTTT.

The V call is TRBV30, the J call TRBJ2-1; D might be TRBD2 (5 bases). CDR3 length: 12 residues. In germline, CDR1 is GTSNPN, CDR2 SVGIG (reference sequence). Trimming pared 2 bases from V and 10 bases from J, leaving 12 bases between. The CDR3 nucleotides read TGTGCCTGGAGTCTTCGGGGTCGCGAGCAGTTCTTC. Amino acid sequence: CAWSLRGREQFF.

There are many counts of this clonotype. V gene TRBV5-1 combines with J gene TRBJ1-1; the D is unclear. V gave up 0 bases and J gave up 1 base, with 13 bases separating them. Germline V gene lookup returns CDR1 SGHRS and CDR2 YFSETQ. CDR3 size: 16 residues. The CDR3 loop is CASSLGAIQRNTEAFF. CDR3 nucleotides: TGCGCCAGCAGCTTGGGGGCCATACAAAGGAACACTGAAGCTTTCTTT.

The CDR3 sequence: CATSRDPRDEQYF. CDR3 DNA: TGTGCCACCAGCAGAGATCCCCGAGACGAGCAGTACTTC. The chain joins TRBV15 to TRBJ2-7; D not resolved. The V gene lost 0 bases and the J gene lost 5 bases, with 8 bases spanning the gap. The CDR3 sequence is 13 residues long. Germline V gene lookup returns CDR1 LNHNV and CDR2 YYDKDF (reference sequence).

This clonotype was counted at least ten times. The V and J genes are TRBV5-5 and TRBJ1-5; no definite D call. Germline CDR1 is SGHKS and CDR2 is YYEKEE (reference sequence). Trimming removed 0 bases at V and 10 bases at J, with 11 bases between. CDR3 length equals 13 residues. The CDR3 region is CASSLELGHPQHF. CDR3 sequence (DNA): TGTGCCAGCAGCTTGGAGCTGGGCCATCCCCAGCATTTT.

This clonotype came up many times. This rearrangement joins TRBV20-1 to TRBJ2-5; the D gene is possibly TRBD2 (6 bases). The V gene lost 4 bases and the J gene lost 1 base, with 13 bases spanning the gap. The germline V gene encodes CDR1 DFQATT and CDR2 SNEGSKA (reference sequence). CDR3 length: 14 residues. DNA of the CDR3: TGCAGTGCTAACCTAGCGCCAATCCAAGAGACCCAGTACTTC. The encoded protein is CSANLAPIQETQYF.

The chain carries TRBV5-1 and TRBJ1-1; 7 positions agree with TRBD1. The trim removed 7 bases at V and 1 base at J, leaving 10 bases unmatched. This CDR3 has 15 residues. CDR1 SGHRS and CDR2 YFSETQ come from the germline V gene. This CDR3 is CASRARQGENTEAFF. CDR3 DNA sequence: TGCGCCAGCCGAGCAAGACAGGGCGAGAACACTGAAGCTTTCTTT. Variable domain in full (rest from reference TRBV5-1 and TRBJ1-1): KAGVTQTPRYLIKTRGQQVTLSCSPISGHRSVSWYQQTPGQGLQFLFEYFSETQRNKGNFPGRFSGRQFSNSRSEMNVSTLELGDSALYLCASRARQGENTEAFFGQGTRLTVV.

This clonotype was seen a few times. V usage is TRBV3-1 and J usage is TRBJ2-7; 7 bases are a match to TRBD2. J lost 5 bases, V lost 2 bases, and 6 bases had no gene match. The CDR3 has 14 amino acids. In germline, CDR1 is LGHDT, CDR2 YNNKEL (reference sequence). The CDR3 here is CASSQLAGEDEQYF. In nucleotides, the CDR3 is TGTGCCAGCAGCCAATTAGCGGGTGAGGACGAGCAGTACTTC.

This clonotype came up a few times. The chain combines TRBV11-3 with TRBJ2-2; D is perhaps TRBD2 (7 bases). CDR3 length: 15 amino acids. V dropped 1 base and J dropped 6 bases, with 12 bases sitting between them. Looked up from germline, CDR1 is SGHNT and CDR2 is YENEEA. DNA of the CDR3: TGTGCCAGCAGCTTAGTCGCGGGGGCTCCCGGGGAGCTGTTTTTT. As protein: CASSLVAGAPGELFF. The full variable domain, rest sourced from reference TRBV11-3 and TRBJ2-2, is EAGVVQSPRYKIIEKKQPVAFWCNPISGHNTLYWYLQNLGQGPELLIRYENEEAVDDSQLPKDRFSAERLKGVDSTLKIQPAELGDSAVYLCASSLVAGAPGELFFGEGSRLTVL.

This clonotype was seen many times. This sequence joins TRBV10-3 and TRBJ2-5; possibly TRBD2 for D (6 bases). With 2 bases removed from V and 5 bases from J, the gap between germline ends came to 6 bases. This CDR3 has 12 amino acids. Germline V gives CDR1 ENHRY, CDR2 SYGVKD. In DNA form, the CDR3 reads TGTGCCATCAGTGAGGCGGGGGAGACCCAGTACTTC. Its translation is CAISEAGETQYF.

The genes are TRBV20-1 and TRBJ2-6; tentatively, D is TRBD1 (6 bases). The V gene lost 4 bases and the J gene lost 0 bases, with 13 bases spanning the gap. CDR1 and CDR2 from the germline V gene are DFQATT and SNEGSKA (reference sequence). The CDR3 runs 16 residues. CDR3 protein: CSATKGGSSGANVLTF. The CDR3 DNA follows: TGCAGTGCTACCAAAGGGGGTTCCTCTGGGGCCAACGTCCTGACTTTC.

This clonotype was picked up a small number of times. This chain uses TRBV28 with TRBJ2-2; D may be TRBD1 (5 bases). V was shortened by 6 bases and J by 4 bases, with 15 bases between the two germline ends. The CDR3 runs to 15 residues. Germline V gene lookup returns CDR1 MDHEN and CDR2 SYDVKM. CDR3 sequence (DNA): TGTGCCAGCAGCCTACCCGGACACGGCACCGGGGAGCTGTTTTTT. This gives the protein CASSLPGHGTGELFF.

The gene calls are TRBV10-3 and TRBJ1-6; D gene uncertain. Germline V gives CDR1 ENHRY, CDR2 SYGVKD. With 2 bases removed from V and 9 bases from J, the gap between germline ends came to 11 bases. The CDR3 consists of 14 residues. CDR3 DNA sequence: TGTGCCATCAGTGAGGGCGGACGGGGTTCACCCCTCCACTTT. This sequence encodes CAISEGGRGSPLHF.

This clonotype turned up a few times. CDR3 in DNA: TGTGCCAGCAGCGTAGGGGGGACTAGGACCGGGGAGCTGTTTTTT. Residues: CASSVGGTRTGELFF. This chain links TRBV7-2 with TRBJ2-2, with 8 nucleotides matching TRBD2. V was pared by 5 bases and J by 5 bases, with 7 bases of the junction left unmatched. The germline gives CDR1 SGHTA, CDR2 FQGNSA. CDR3 size: 15 residues.

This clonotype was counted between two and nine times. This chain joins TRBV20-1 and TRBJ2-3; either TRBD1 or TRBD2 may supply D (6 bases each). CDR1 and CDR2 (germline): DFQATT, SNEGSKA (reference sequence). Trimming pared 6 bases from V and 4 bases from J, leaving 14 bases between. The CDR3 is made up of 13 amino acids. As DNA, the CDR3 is TGCAGTGCCCAAGGGGGGTCCGCAGATACGCAGTATTTT. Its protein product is CSAQGGSADTQYF.

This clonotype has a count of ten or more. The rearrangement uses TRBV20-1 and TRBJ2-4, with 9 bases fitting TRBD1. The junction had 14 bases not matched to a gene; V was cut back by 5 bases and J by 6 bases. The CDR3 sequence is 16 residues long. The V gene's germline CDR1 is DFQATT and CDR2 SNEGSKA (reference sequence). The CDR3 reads CSAFWGQGGQGNIQYF. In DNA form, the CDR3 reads TGCAGTGCTTTTTGGGGACAAGGGGGACAGGGAAACATTCAGTACTTC.

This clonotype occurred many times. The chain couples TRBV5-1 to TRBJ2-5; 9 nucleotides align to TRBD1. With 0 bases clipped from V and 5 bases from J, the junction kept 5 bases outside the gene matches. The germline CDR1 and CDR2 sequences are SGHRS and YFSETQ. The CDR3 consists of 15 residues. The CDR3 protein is CASSLGQGVVETQYF. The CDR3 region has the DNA TGCGCCAGCAGCTTGGGACAGGGGGTAGTCGAGACCCAGTACTTC.

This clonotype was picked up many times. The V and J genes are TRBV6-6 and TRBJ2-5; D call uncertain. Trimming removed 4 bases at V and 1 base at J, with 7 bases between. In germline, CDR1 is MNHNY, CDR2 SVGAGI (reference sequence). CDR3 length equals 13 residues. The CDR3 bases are TGTGCCAGCAGTTTTTACAGCCAAGAGACCCAGTACTTC. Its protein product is CASSFYSQETQYF.

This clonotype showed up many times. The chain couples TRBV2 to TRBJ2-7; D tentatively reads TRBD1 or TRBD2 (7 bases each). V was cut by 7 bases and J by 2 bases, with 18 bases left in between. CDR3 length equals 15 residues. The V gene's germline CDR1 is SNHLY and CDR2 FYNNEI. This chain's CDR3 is CASTLPGGATYEQYF. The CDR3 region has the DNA TGTGCCAGCACCCTACCAGGGGGGGCAACCTACGAGCAGTACTTC. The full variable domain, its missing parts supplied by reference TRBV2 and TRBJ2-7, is EPEVTQTPSHQVTQMGQEVILRCVPISNHLYFYWYRQILGQKVEFLVSFYNNEISEKSEIFDDQFSVERPDGSNFTLKIRSTKLEDSAMYFCASTLPGGATYEQYFGPGTRLTVT.

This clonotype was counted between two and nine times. In nucleotides, the CDR3 is TGTGCCACCAGCAAGTCAAGGACTAGCGGGGGATATTACGAGCAGTACTTC. Translating gives CATSKSRTSGGYYEQYF. This chain uses TRBV15 with TRBJ2-7, with 13 bases lining up with TRBD2. The CDR3 has 17 amino acids. The V gene end was trimmed by 4 bases and the J gene end by 4 bases; junction bases not matched to a gene: 10. Germline V gene data show CDR1 as LNHNV and CDR2 as YYDKDF (reference sequence).

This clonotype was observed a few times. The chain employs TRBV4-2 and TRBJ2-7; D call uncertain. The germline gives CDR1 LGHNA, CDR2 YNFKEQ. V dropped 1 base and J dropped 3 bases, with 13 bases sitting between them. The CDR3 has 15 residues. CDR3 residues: CASSQGRNSDYEQYF. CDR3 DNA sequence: TGTGCCAGCAGCCAAGGTCGGAACAGTGACTACGAGCAGTACTTC.